This TCR beta chain stems from a study of spatial heterogeneity in lung cancer. Study as a whole: Combinations of a unique TCR and a UMI were tallied in raw reads, and on average each appeared more than ten times. Regarding the study as a whole: TCRs found ubiquitously expanded in tumor appeared in blood more at resection than at follow-up.

Time point noted: sample taken at primary tumor resection. Unsorted whole RNA from tumor, nontumor lung or frozen PBMC underwent sequencing. Each CDR3 protein is one row after TCRdb ran MiXCR on the 5' RACE reads. The sample contains roughly 48,000 distinct CDR3 sequences, approximately 5% of which appear only once. Between the trimmed V and J ends, which lost 4 bases and 0 bases, there was a span of 10 bases. The CDR3 is 15 residues long. Germline assignment: CDR1 SGDLS and CDR2 YYNGEE. This clonotype appeared many times. Its cognate antigen is unknown. This TCR was recovered from a male donor with early-stage non-small cell lung cancer. This chain links TRBV9 with TRBJ1-4; D ambiguous. The sample consisted of PBMCs, taken at surgery. The DNA of the CDR3 is TGTGCCAGCAGCCCCGACGGAGCAACTAATGAAAAACTGTTTTTT. Translation: CASSPDGATNEKLFF. The full variable domain, in which reference TRBV9 and TRBJ1-4 provide the parts outside the CDR3, is DSGVTQTPKHLITATGQRVTLRCSPRSGDLSVYWYQQSLDQGLQFLIQYYNGEERAKGNILERFSAQQFPDLHSELNLSSLELGDSALYFCASSPDGATNEKLFFGSGTQLSVL.